These 2 T cell receptor beta chains were all obtained from the same sample, sequenced in a study of T-cell reconstitution after alpha-beta-depleted transplantation in children. TCRbeta library construction was performed incorporating unique molecular identifiers. TCRdb reprocessed the PCR reads via MiXCR and lists one record per CDR3 protein. The sample lists some 640,000 distinct CDR3 sequences, around 16% occurring once. Source: PBMCs from the stem cell graft donor, taken from the stem cell graft. These TCRs come from a human donor who donated a stem cell graft to a child with acute myeloid leukemia.

This clonotype has more than one count but fewer than ten. The chain is built from TRBV10-3 and TRBJ2-1; 13 nucleotides agree with TRBD2. Germline CDR1 and CDR2: ENHRY and SYGVKD. With V trimmed by 7 bases and J by 6 bases, 15 bases remained unmatched. The CDR3 is 18 amino acids. The CDR3 DNA is TGTGCCATCAACTGGAGAGGACTAGCGGGGGTCCCATTCAATGAGCAGTTCTTC. This codes for CAINWRGLAGVPFNEQFF.

This clonotype was seen a handful of times. The gene calls are TRBV29-1 and TRBJ1-1; 7 bases line up with TRBD1. The CDR3 is 13 amino acids. J was trimmed by 5 bases and V by 6 bases; bases with no gene match: 9. CDR1 is SQVTM, CDR2 ANQGSEA, per germline. CDR3: CSVLRGYLTEAFF. Here the CDR3 DNA reads TGCAGCGTACTCAGGGGGTATTTGACTGAAGCTTTCTTT.